This T cell receptor (beta chain) was recorded in a study of T cell clonotyping in hematopoietic cell transplantation. Here immunoSEQ multiplex PCR was the method, and the copy in TCRdb shows in-frame clones only, minus some. The repertoire includes approximately 17,000 clones, around 90% of them detected once, and approximately 2.6% sits in the top ten. Germline assignment: CDR1 SQVTM and CDR2 ANQGSEA. The CDR3 loop spans 13 amino acids. Trimming pared 6 bases from V and 4 bases from J, leaving 10 bases between. This TCR was recovered from a man aged 50 or older in good health. Some clones in this sample may be carry-over from other donors' samples. The sequenced sample was peripheral blood mononuclear cells. J is TRBJ2-6 and V is TRBV29-1, with no clear D. The CDR3 loop is CSVEVNGANVLTF. CDR3 nucleotide sequence: TGCAGCGTCGAGGTTAACGGGGCCAACGTCCTGACTTTC.